This TCR beta chain was sequenced during a study of blood T cell repertoires in COVID-19. In the study overall: T cells, B-cell-depleted T cells, or PBMCs supplied cDNA or gDNA.

The CDR3 contains 15 residues. Germline values: CDR1 SGHAT, CDR2 FQNNGV. Trimming removed 1 base from V and 3 bases from J, with 9 bases in between. Sequencing was performed with immunoSEQ multiplex PCR; in TCRdb, only in-frame clones are kept and a portion is missing. The table includes 70,000 to 90,000 clones, 75% to 90% detected once. The clonotype originates from a man aged 60 to 69 with acute or convalescent COVID-19. The chain carries TRBV11-2 and TRBJ1-4; TRBD1 might be the D (5 bases). Sequencing was carried out using peripheral blood. The CDR3 DNA reads TGTGCCAGCAGCTTAGGGGGGAGGTCTAATGAAAAACTGTTTTTT. As protein: CASSLGGRSNEKLFF.